The sequence of this T cell receptor beta chain was determined in a study of glioma-infiltrating T cells. Amplification of TCR alpha and beta CDR3 regions from RNA used iRepertoire nested multiplex PCR. A single record per CDR3 protein comes from TCRdb applying MiXCR to the multiplex PCR reads. This repertoire shows around 140,000 distinct CDR3 sequences, 30% to 40% found once; its top ten account for around a fifth. Findings and limits, study-wide: Gliomas, especially low-grade, showed above-expected tissue-blood divergence; non-neoplastic patients showed below.

CDR3 length: 14 residues. V lost 6 bases and J lost 8, with 20 bases in between. Germline V gives CDR1 MNHEY, CDR2 SVGAGI. As for this clonotype: Its antigen is still unknown. This could be a read error, since a much larger clone is one nucleotide away.

This chain joins TRBV6-5 and TRBJ2-7; tentative D call: TRBD1 (6 bases). This TCR was sampled from a human donor with low-grade glioma or glioblastoma, undergoing nonglioma brain surgery, or in good health (not recorded which). The sequenced sample consisted of glioma tissue, nonneoplastic brain tissue, or PBMCs (not recorded which). In nucleotides, the CDR3 is TGTGCCAGCAGAAAGACAGGCAACCGTGGCAAGCAGTACTTC. Amino acids: CASRKTGNRGKQYF.